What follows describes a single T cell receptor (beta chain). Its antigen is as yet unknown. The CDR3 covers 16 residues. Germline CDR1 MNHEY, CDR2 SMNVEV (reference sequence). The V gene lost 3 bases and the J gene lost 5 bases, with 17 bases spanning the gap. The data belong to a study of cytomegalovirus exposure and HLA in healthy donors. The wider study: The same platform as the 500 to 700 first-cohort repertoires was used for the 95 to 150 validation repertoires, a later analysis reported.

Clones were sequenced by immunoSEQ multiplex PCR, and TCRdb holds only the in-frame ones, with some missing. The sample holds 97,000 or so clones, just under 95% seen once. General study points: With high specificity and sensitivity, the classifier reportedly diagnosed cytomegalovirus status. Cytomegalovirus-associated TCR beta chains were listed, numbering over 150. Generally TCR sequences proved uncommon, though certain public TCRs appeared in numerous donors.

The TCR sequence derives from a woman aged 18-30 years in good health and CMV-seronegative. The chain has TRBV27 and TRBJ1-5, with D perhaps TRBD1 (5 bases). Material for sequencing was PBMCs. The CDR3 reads CASSFLPLGGDQPQHF. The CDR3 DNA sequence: TGTGCCAGCAGTTTCCTCCCTCTGGGGGGGGATCAGCCCCAGCATTTT.